This T cell receptor (beta chain) is from a study of cytomegalovirus exposure and HLA in healthy donors. Regarding this clone: As yet, its antigen is unknown.

Trimming cost V 4 bases and J 3 bases, with 10 bases left between them. The CDR3 is 14 residues long. From germline, CDR1 is SGHNT and CDR2 YYREEE (reference sequence). Notes on the study in general: Researchers reported in a later analysis that a missense DCLRE1C variant was tied to TCR beta V- and J-gene trimming.

The primer mix had 60 Vbeta and 13 Jbeta primers. Libraries were prepared by immunoSEQ multiplex PCR; TCRdb keeps only in-frame clonotypes and omits some of them. The sample has over 200,000 clones, more than 85% seen once. This TCR was recovered from a woman aged 18 to 35 in good health and CMV-seronegative. Sample: PBMCs. V is TRBV5-4 and J is TRBJ2-2; D uncertain. CDR3 bases: TGTGCCAGCAGCCCAGGATCTTACACCGGGGAGCTGTTTTTT. Translation: CASSPGSYTGELFF. The full variable domain, its missing parts supplied by reference TRBV5-4 and TRBJ2-2, is ETGVTQSPTHLIKTRGQQVTLRCSSQSGHNTVSWYQQALGQGPQFIFQYYREEENGRGNFPPRFSGLQFPNYSSELNVNALELDDSALYLCASSPGSYTGELFFGEGSRLTVL.